This TCR beta chain was profiled in a study of identical twins. This CDR3 is 15 amino acids long. V gave up 2 bases and J gave up 4 bases, with 14 bases separating them. This clonotype occurred many times. MiXCR was run by TCRdb on the 5' RACE reads, yielding one entry per CDR3 protein. The repertoire has some 560,000 distinct CDR3 sequences, roughly 9.5% of them found once; the top ten carry around 3.1%. These data are also associated with another study on yellow fever vaccine responses in identical twins.

The sequencing input was PBMCs. This clonotype was sampled from a woman between 18 and 29 years old in good health. The genes are TRBV12-3 or TRBV12-4 and TRBJ1-2; D remains unclear. The CDR3 protein is CASSLSSSRIYGYTF. The CDR3 DNA is TGTGCCAGCAGTTTATCGTCTTCTCGAATCTATGGCTACACCTTC.